The clone carrying this TCR beta chain was picked up a small number of times. The investigators amplified TCR beta CDR3 regions from RNA transcripts. The primer set for the first-round RT-PCR of the TCR CDR3 was HTBI. Using its own MiXCR run on the multiplex PCR reads, TCRdb lists one record per CDR3 protein. Seen here are 350,000 to 400,000 distinct CDR3 sequences, less than 20% observed once, and the top ten hold roughly two fifths. These data come from a study of T cells in Graves' hyperthyroidism and ophthalmopathy. Uncontrolled infection, other autoimmune disease, pregnancy or lactation excluded patients. CDR1 and CDR2 from the germline V gene are MNHNS and SASEGT. The CDR3 is 13 residues long. The V and J ends lost 6 bases and 5 bases respectively, with 10 bases between them.

The chain couples TRBV6-1 to TRBJ1-4; D gene unclear. The clonotype originates from a man between 18 and 35 years old with Graves' ophthalmopathy. Sample: blood. CDR3 sequence: CASSMDWNEKLFF. The DNA for the CDR3 is TGTGCCAGCAGCATGGACTGGAATGAAAAACTGTTTTTT.